These 30 T cell receptor beta chains originate from one sample sequenced in a study of blood T cell repertoires in COVID-19. TCRdb's copy holds only in-frame clones and misses some; the assay was immunoSEQ multiplex PCR. Of fewer than 400,000 clones listed, over 85% were seen once; the top ten hold 1.5% to 2%. Sequenced: peripheral blood. These receptor sequences come from a woman in her 30s with COVID-19, enrolled during active disease.

For the CDR3, the DNA is TGTGCCAGCAGCTTGATCGCCGGGGAGCTGTTTTTT. Amino acids: CASSLIAGELFF. This chain joins TRBV5-8 and TRBJ2-2, with no clear D. The CDR3 is 12 residues long. Trimming took off 1 base at V and 6 bases at J, with 4 bases between the two ends. Germline V gives CDR1 SGHTS, CDR2 YDEGEE. Looking up the rest from reference TRBV5-8 and TRBJ2-2 gives the full variable domain: EAGVTQSPTHLIKTRGQQATLRCSPISGHTSVYWYQQALGLGLQFLLWYDEGEERNRGNFPPRFSGRQFPNYSSELNVNALELEDSALYLCASSLIAGELFFGEGSRLTVL.

The CDR3 spells CSVLVRTGADEQFF. For the CDR3, the DNA is TGCAGCGTTCTCGTTCGTACAGGGGCTGATGAGCAGTTCTTC. The chain uses TRBV29-1 and TRBJ2-1; 7 bases map to TRBD1. V dropped 5 bases and J dropped 8; count of bases not matched to a gene: 12. Per germline, CDR1 SQVTM and CDR2 ANQGSEA. The CDR3 is 14 amino acids.

The chain has TRBV7-2 and TRBJ2-7; D is perhaps TRBD2 (7 bases). CDR1 is SGHTA and CDR2 is FQGNSA in the germline V gene. This CDR3 has 14 residues. V was shortened by 3 bases and J by 5 bases, with 14 bases between the two germline ends. CDR3 DNA: TGTGCCAGCAGCTTCGGGGGGCGCTGGGACGAGCAGTACTTC. Amino acid sequence: CASSFGGRWDEQYF.

The gene calls are TRBV19 and TRBJ1-1, with D possibly matching TRBD1 (5 bases). This CDR3 is 13 amino acids long. Trimming left V 3 bases short and J 4 bases short, with 9 bases between. Germline CDR1 LNHDA, CDR2 SQIVND (reference sequence). CDR3 DNA sequence: TGTGCCAGTAGTATGGGGCCGGCCACTGAAGCTTTCTTT. This gives the protein CASSMGPATEAFF. Based on the CDR3 plus reference TRBV19 and TRBJ1-1, the full variable domain is DGGITQSPKYLFRKEGQNVTLSCEQNLNHDAMYWYRQDPGQGLRLIYYSQIVNDFQKGDIAEGYSVSREKKESFPLTVTSAQKNPTAFYLCASSMGPATEAFFGQGTRLTVV.

This clone turned up a few times. The chain recombines TRBV19 with TRBJ1-1; 7 nucleotides align to TRBD1. J was trimmed by 1 base and V by 3 bases; bases with no gene match: 2. Germline V gene data show CDR1 as LNHDA and CDR2 as SQIVND (reference sequence). The CDR3 consists of 14 residues. CDR3 in DNA: TGTGCCAGTAGTATGGGACAGAAGAACACTGAAGCTTTCTTT. Protein sequence: CASSMGQKNTEAFF.

This rearrangement joins TRBV5-1 to TRBJ2-3; possible D gene TRBD2, 5 bases. V was cut by 0 bases and J by 5 bases, with 10 bases left in between. The CDR3 contains 14 residues. CDR1 is SGHRS, CDR2 YFSETQ, per germline. The CDR3 here is CASSLVVREDTQYF. The CDR3 DNA sequence: TGCGCCAGCAGCTTGGTGGTGAGGGAAGATACGCAGTATTTT.

This clone has just one count. The chain joins TRBV29-1 to TRBJ1-1; the D gene is possibly TRBD1 (6 bases). Germline CDR1 and CDR2: SQVTM and ANQGSEA. V was trimmed by 6 bases and J by 1 base, leaving 12 bases between them. CDR3 length: 13 amino acids. The CDR3 sequence is CSVLTGQNTEAFF. The CDR3 bases are TGCAGCGTCCTGACAGGCCAGAACACTGAAGCTTTCTTT.

For this clone: The sample has other DNA sequences that encode this CDR3 too. The rearrangement uses TRBV2 and TRBJ1-6; tentatively, D is TRBD1 (5 bases). Trimming took off 7 bases at V and 5 bases at J, with 9 bases between the two ends. Per the germline V gene, CDR1 is SNHLY and CDR2 is FYNNEI. This CDR3 region has 13 residues. This CDR3 is CASKGTNNSPLHF. The CDR3 coding sequence is TGTGCCAGCAAGGGGACTAATAATTCACCCCTCCACTTT.

This chain links TRBV19 with TRBJ1-5; maybe TRBD1 (5 bases). Germline V gene sequence: CDR1 LNHDA, CDR2 SQIVND (reference sequence). V dropped 5 bases and J dropped 0 bases, with 17 bases sitting between them. The CDR3 length is 17 residues. The CDR3, as DNA: TGTGCCAGTAGTCCTCGTGCAGGACAATATAGCAATCAGCCCCAGCATTTT. Encoded protein: CASSPRAGQYSNQPQHF.

The chain couples TRBV5-6 to TRBJ2-5, with 8 positions matching TRBD1. Losses at the gene ends were 3 bases for V and 1 base for J; bases not matched to a gene: 2. Germline CDR1 is SGHDT and CDR2 is YYEEEE. CDR3 length: 14 residues. The DNA for the CDR3 is TGTGCCAGCAGCTGGACAGGGCGCCAAGAGACCCAGTACTTC. It yields the protein CASSWTGRQETQYF.

The chain carries TRBV6-2 or TRBV6-3 and TRBJ2-3, with TRBD2 as a possible D gene (7 bases). In germline, CDR1 is MNHEY, CDR2 SVGEGT. Trimming left V 2 bases short and J 1 base short, with 13 bases between. The CDR3 consists of 16 residues. The CDR3 DNA reads as TGTGCCAGCAGTTACGTCCGGGGGGCGGGCACAGATACGCAGTATTTT. Encoded protein: CASSYVRGAGTDTQYF.

This clone was recorded only once. The chain is built from TRBV25-1 and TRBJ1-2; TRBD1 matches 8 bases. Per germline, CDR1 MGHDK and CDR2 SYGVNS. This CDR3 is built from 14 residues. V shed 3 bases, J shed 1 base, and the junction held 1 base outside the gene matches. The CDR3 nucleotides are TGTGCCAGCAGTGATACAGGGGGTAACTATGGCTACACCTTC. It encodes CASSDTGGNYGYTF.

The chain recombines TRBV27 with TRBJ2-1; 10 bases map to TRBD2. CDR1 and CDR2 (germline): MNHEY, SMNVEV (reference sequence). Trimming at V came to 2 bases and at J to 7 bases, leaving 5 bases not matched to a gene. The CDR3 covers 15 residues. The CDR3: CASSLILAGSNEQFF. CDR3 bases: TGTGCCAGCAGTTTAATACTAGCGGGGAGTAATGAGCAGTTCTTC.

V gene TRBV23-1 combines with J gene TRBJ2-2, with no clear D. TRBV23-1 is designated an ORF whose function remains uncertain. This CDR3 is 13 amino acids long. CDR3 nucleotide sequence: TGCGCACCCGGCGGCTTCAACACCGGGGAGCTGTTTTTT. Protein: CAPGGFNTGELFF.

The chain combines TRBV29-1 with TRBJ2-3, with TRBD2 as a possible D gene (6 bases). With 8 bases removed from V and 0 bases from J, the gap between germline ends came to 15 bases. This CDR3 spans 14 amino acids. Per the germline V gene, CDR1 is SQVTM and CDR2 is ANQGSEA. The CDR3 DNA follows: TGCAGCACCAAGCTTGGGAGGAGCACAGATACGCAGTATTTT. Protein: CSTKLGRSTDTQYF.

This chain uses TRBV6-5 with TRBJ1-2, with D perhaps matching TRBD1 (5 bases). Trimming stripped 5 bases from V and 0 bases from J, with 13 bases between. The CDR3 totals 15 residues. The germline gives CDR1 MNHEY, CDR2 SVGAGI. CDR3 coding DNA: TGTGCCAGCAGTAGCGACAGATCCACTAACTATGGCTACACCTTC. It yields the protein CASSSDRSTNYGYTF.

The rearrangement links TRBV19 to TRBJ1-4; D perhaps matches TRBD1 (6 bases). Trimming shortened V by 3 bases and J by 5 bases, and 10 bases separated the two germline ends. Germline CDR1 is LNHDA and CDR2 is SQIVND (reference sequence). This CDR3 region has 14 residues. CDR3 sequence (DNA): TGTGCCAGTAGTATCGGGGGGGCGAATGAAAAACTGTTTTTT. This codes for CASSIGGANEKLFF.

The chain uses TRBV7-9 and TRBJ1-1, with a possible D match to TRBD1 (6 bases). V was clipped by 3 bases and J by 6 bases, with 11 bases between them. CDR3 length: 13 amino acids. Germline V lookup: CDR1 SEHNR, CDR2 FQNEAQ (reference sequence). The CDR3 reads CASSFLSGAEAFF. The CDR3 bases are TGTGCCAGCAGCTTCCTATCAGGGGCTGAAGCTTTCTTT.

This rearrangement joins TRBV6-5 to TRBJ2-3, with TRBD2 as a possible D gene (6 bases). The CDR3 contains 14 residues. V shed 5 bases and J shed 1 base, with 10 bases lying between them. The germline V gene encodes CDR1 MNHEY and CDR2 SVGAGI. CDR3 bases: TGTGCCAGCAGTCGGGCGGGGCGCACAGATACGCAGTATTTT. Protein: CASSRAGRTDTQYF.

The chain combines TRBV19 with TRBJ1-5, with D possibly being TRBD1 (5 bases). V lost 7 bases and J 4 bases, leaving 14 bases between the germline ends. This CDR3 is 14 amino acids long. Germline V gene sequence: CDR1 LNHDA, CDR2 SQIVND (reference sequence). CDR3 sequence (DNA): TGTGCCAGTAACAGATGGAGGGGTAATCAGCCCCAGCATTTT. The encoded protein is CASNRWRGNQPQHF.

This chain uses TRBV7-9 with TRBJ1-1, with D possibly matching TRBD1 (6 bases). Trimming removed 5 bases from V and 2 bases from J, with 15 bases in between. The germline V gene has CDR1 SEHNR and CDR2 FQNEAQ (reference sequence). The CDR3 has 15 amino acids. As DNA, the CDR3 is TGTGCCAGCAGCCCCGGACAGAGAATAAACACTGAAGCTTTCTTT. This translates into CASSPGQRINTEAFF. Full variable domain (rest looked up from reference TRBV7-9 and TRBJ1-1): DTGVSQNPRHKITKRGQNVTFRCDPISEHNRLYWYRQTLGQGPEFLTYFQNEAQLEKSRLLSDRFSAERPKGSFSTLEIQRTEQGDSAMYLCASSPGQRINTEAFFGQGTRLTVV.

This clone came up once. The rearrangement links TRBV5-6 to TRBJ1-6; D not resolved. The V gene lost 4 bases and the J gene lost 6 bases, with 8 bases spanning the gap. Per germline, CDR1 SGHDT and CDR2 YYEEEE. The CDR3 contains 13 residues. The CDR3 DNA follows: TGTGCCAGCAGCGAACGGGTTAATTCACCCCTCCACTTT. It encodes CASSERVNSPLHF.

The chain recombines TRBV7-2 with TRBJ1-5, with 7 bases lining up with TRBD1. CDR3 length: 15 amino acids. V lost 3 bases to trimming and J lost 7 bases; unmatched junction nucleotides: 9. The germline V gene encodes CDR1 SGHTA and CDR2 FQGNSA. The CDR3 DNA reads TGTGCCAGCAGCTTCTTAGGGGGCGCAGGGCAGCCCCAGCATTTT. This codes for CASSFLGGAGQPQHF.

The V and J genes are TRBV30 and TRBJ2-2; a weak D match, TRBD2 (6 bases). V lost 8 bases to trimming and J lost 7 bases, with 14 bases between them. Germline CDR1 is GTSNPN and CDR2 is SVGIG (reference sequence). The CDR3 is 12 residues long. The CDR3 bases are TGTGCCCGGGACTCTTACGGCGGGGAGCTGTTTTTT. It translates to CARDSYGGELFF. The whole variable domain, filled in from reference TRBV30 and TRBJ2-2, reads SQTIHQWPATLVQPVGSPLSLECTVEGTSNPNLYWYRQAAGRGLQLLFYSVGIGQISSEVPQNLSASRPQDRQFILSSKKLLLSDSGFYLCARDSYGGELFFGEGSRLTVL.

This chain uses TRBV6-1 with TRBJ1-4; the D gene is possibly TRBD1 (5 bases). The CDR3 loop spans 15 amino acids. CDR1 is MNHNS, CDR2 SASEGT, per germline. The V and J ends lost 3 bases and 5 bases respectively, with 13 bases between them. The CDR3 is CASSEAGLINEKLFF. Here the CDR3 DNA reads TGTGCCAGCAGTGAGGCGGGACTGATAAATGAAAAACTGTTTTTT.

The genes are TRBV7-6 and TRBJ2-7; tentative D call: TRBD2 (6 bases). Looked up from germline, CDR1 is SGHVS and CDR2 is FNYEAQ. CDR3 size: 15 residues. The V end lost 0 bases, the J end lost 0 bases, and 9 bases lay between the germline ends. The CDR3 loop reads CASSLATGVSYEQYF. CDR3 DNA: TGTGCCAGCAGCTTAGCGACGGGGGTCTCCTACGAGCAGTACTTC.

The rearrangement links TRBV4-2 to TRBJ2-1, with a possible D match to TRBD1 (6 bases). The CDR3 extends over 18 amino acids. Germline assignment: CDR1 LGHNA and CDR2 YNFKEQ. The V end lost 0 bases, the J end lost 13 bases, and 28 bases lay between the germline ends. CDR3 loop: CASSQDWVGAGVVSGQFF. The CDR3 bases are TGTGCCAGCAGCCAAGATTGGGTTGGGGCAGGGGTGGTAAGTGGACAGTTCTTC.

This clone has just a few counts. The rearrangement joins TRBV6-5 to TRBJ2-6; D may be TRBD2 (5 bases). CDR3 length: 13 residues. In germline, CDR1 is MNHEY, CDR2 SVGAGI. The V end was cut by 6 bases, the J end by 2 bases, with 5 bases between. CDR3: CASSGAGANVLTF. The CDR3, as DNA: TGTGCCAGCAGCGGGGCTGGGGCCAACGTCCTGACTTTC.

The V gene is TRBV6-5, the J gene TRBJ2-7; a possible D gene is TRBD2 (6 bases). The CDR3 totals 14 residues. The V end lost 2 bases, the J end lost 6 bases, and 14 bases lay between the germline ends. Germline lookup yields CDR1 MNHEY and CDR2 SVGAGI. The DNA of the CDR3 is TGTGCCAGCAGTTACGGAGGGAATCTGGGCGAGCAGTACTTC. This sequence encodes CASSYGGNLGEQYF.

V gene TRBV6-5 combines with J gene TRBJ1-1; D unclear. V lost 0 bases and J 7 bases, leaving 15 bases between the germline ends. Germline CDR1 reads MNHEY; CDR2 reads SVGAGI. There are 15 residues in the CDR3. CDR3 sequence reads: CASSYSAGALDEAFF. Here the CDR3 DNA reads TGTGCCAGCAGTTACTCGGCGGGAGCGCTAGATGAAGCTTTCTTT.